The 20 T cell receptor beta chains presented below share a single source sample, sequenced in a study of CD4 T cells in relation to SARS-CoV-2 and coronaviruses. The antigens these receptors bind are not known. The method was immunoSEQ multiplex PCR; TCRdb's version includes in-frame clones alone and lacks a portion of them. Altogether 11,000 or so clones are present, more than 75% being singletons, with the ten largest covering about an eighth. The unexposed donors gave CD4+ T cells in about 2010-2018, prior to COVID-19. The cells were cultured for about ten days before CD4+ T cells were isolated. The sample comprised CD4+ T cells from PBMCs, cultured in vitro. These TCRs come from a human donor in good health.

The CDR3 DNA reads TGTGCCAGCAGCGTAGACAGGACCTATGGCTACACCTTC. Protein sequence: CASSVDRTYGYTF. The V call is TRBV9, the J call TRBJ1-2, with a possible D match to TRBD1 (5 bases). Looked up from germline, CDR1 is SGDLS and CDR2 is YYNGEE. This CDR3 has 13 amino acids. V gave up 0 bases and J gave up 4 bases, with 7 bases separating them.

The sample holds one count of this clone. The chain has TRBV6-5 and TRBJ2-1; D remains unclear. The germline CDR1 and CDR2 sequences are MNHEY and SVGAGI. Trimming took 6 bases from V and 9 from J, leaving 12 bases between them. This CDR3 spans 12 amino acids. CDR3 DNA sequence: TGTGCCAGCAGAACTGGTACGCGTGAGCAGTTCTTC. This codes for CASRTGTREQFF.

The chain recombines TRBV27 with TRBJ2-7, with 9 positions matching TRBD1. V gave up 4 bases and J gave up 6 bases; unmatched junction bases: 4. From germline, CDR1 is MNHEY and CDR2 SMNVEV (reference sequence). There are 13 residues in the CDR3. CDR3 amino acids: CASSSRDRAEQYF. CDR3 nucleotide sequence: TGTGCCAGCAGTTCCCGGGACAGGGCCGAGCAGTACTTC.

The rearrangement uses TRBV11-3 and TRBJ2-1, with D perhaps matching TRBD2 (6 bases). The CDR3 runs to 16 residues. From germline, CDR1 is SGHNT and CDR2 YENEEA. V lost 1 base to trimming and J lost 3 bases, with 13 bases between them. The CDR3 reads CASSLAEGKGYNEQFF. CDR3 DNA: TGTGCCAGCAGCTTAGCGGAGGGGAAAGGCTACAATGAGCAGTTCTTC.

The CDR3 DNA reads as TGTGCCACCGCACTCGGGGGGAACTATGGCTACACCTTC. This gives the protein CATALGGNYGYTF. The chain combines TRBV15 with TRBJ1-2; D possibly corresponds to TRBD1 (5 bases). Germline V CDR1 and CDR2: LNHNV, YYDKDF (reference sequence). Trimming took 8 bases from V and 2 from J, leaving 12 bases between them. The CDR3 runs to 13 residues.

V is TRBV6-6 and J is TRBJ2-7, with D perhaps assigned TRBD1 or TRBD2 (7 bases each). There are 17 residues in the CDR3. V lost 5 bases to trimming and J lost 1 base, with 21 bases between them. Germline V gene sequence: CDR1 MNHNY, CDR2 SVGAGI (reference sequence). CDR3 bases: TGTGCCAGCAGTCGCCAATCAGGGGGGCGGGGGTCCTACGAGCAGTACTTC. Residues: CASSRQSGGRGSYEQYF.

This sequence joins TRBV4-3 and TRBJ1-2; D call uncertain. The V gene lost 2 bases and the J gene lost 3 bases, with 13 bases spanning the gap. Per the germline V gene, CDR1 is LGHNA and CDR2 is YSLEER. The CDR3 spans 15 residues. The CDR3 loop reads CASSQNPDGYYGYTF. In DNA, the CDR3 is TGCGCCAGCAGCCAAAACCCGGACGGATACTATGGCTACACCTTC.

The chain is built from TRBV2 and TRBJ1-2; D remains ambiguous. CDR1 is SNHLY and CDR2 is FYNNEI in the germline V gene. The CDR3 runs 13 residues. V dropped 3 bases and J dropped 5 bases, with 10 bases sitting between them. The CDR3 DNA is TGTGCCAGCAGTGATGTTTGGGGATATGGCTACACCTTC. Its translation is CASSDVWGYGYTF.

The rearrangement joins TRBV2 to TRBJ1-5, with D maybe TRBD1 (5 bases). Deletions cut 6 bases from V and 7 bases from J, with 16 bases between. CDR3 size: 14 residues. Germline V gene lookup returns CDR1 SNHLY and CDR2 FYNNEI. CDR3 coding DNA: TGTGCCAGCAGCGGCAGGGTGAGGGAGCAGCCCCAGCATTTT. Protein: CASSGRVREQPQHF.

The chain is built from TRBV5-1 and TRBJ2-1, with D possibly matching TRBD2 (5 bases). There are 14 residues in the CDR3. The V gene's germline CDR1 is SGHRS and CDR2 YFSETQ. V lost 9 bases and J lost 4, with 17 bases in between. The CDR3 sequence is CATSERSRYNEQFF. The CDR3 nucleotides are TGCGCCACCTCGGAGCGGAGCCGTTACAATGAGCAGTTCTTC.

The gene calls are TRBV30 and TRBJ2-1; tentative D call: TRBD2 (5 bases). Germline CDR1 GTSNPN, CDR2 SVGIG (reference sequence). This CDR3 region has 12 residues. Between the trimmed V and J ends, which lost 0 bases and 10 bases, there was a span of 10 bases. The CDR3 loop reads CAWSVHRGEQFF. The CDR3 DNA sequence: TGTGCCTGGAGTGTCCATCGCGGGGAGCAGTTCTTC.

The CDR3 here is CASSLGLGPRTDTQYF. The DNA of the CDR3 is TGTGCCAGCAGCCTAGGACTGGGGCCTCGAACAGATACGCAGTATTTT. The J gene is TRBJ2-3, the V gene TRBV7-8; D possibly uses TRBD1 or TRBD2 (5 bases each). Per the germline V gene, CDR1 is SGHVS and CDR2 is FQNEAQ. Trimming shortened V by 5 bases and J by 3 bases, and 18 bases separated the two germline ends. This CDR3 comprises 16 residues.

This clone came up a few times. The genes are TRBV2 and TRBJ2-2; D gene uncertain. V lost 8 bases and J lost 4, with 26 bases in between. Germline V gives CDR1 SNHLY, CDR2 FYNNEI. CDR3 size: 18 residues. CDR3: CASLFVSWSHRFTGELFF. Written as DNA, the CDR3 is TGTGCCAGCTTATTTGTCTCATGGAGCCACCGATTCACCGGGGAGCTGTTTTTT.

This clone was found a few times. The chain has TRBV6-5 and TRBJ1-3; D unclear. The germline V gene encodes CDR1 MNHEY and CDR2 SVGAGI. Trimming pared 6 bases from V and 7 bases from J, leaving 7 bases between. This CDR3 contains 11 residues. This chain's CDR3 is CASRPGNTIYF. CDR3 DNA: TGTGCCAGCAGGCCGGGGAACACCATATATTTT.

This clone has just a few counts. V usage is TRBV27 and J usage is TRBJ1-6; possibly TRBD1 for D (6 bases). This CDR3 has 14 residues. The germline V gene encodes CDR1 MNHEY and CDR2 SMNVEV (reference sequence). The V end lost 4 bases, the J end lost 6 bases, and 10 bases lay between the germline ends. This CDR3 is CASSWEGGNSPLHF. Here the CDR3 DNA reads TGTGCCAGCAGTTGGGAAGGGGGTAATTCACCCCTCCACTTT.

CDR3 sequence (DNA): TGCGCCAGCAGCCAGCGGGGTACCGACTACGAGCAGTACTTC. Protein: CASSQRGTDYEQYF. J is TRBJ2-7 and V is TRBV5-1; 7 nucleotides line up with TRBD2. This CDR3 is 14 amino acids long. Germline loops: CDR1 SGHRS, CDR2 YFSETQ. J lost 3 bases, V lost 4 bases, and 7 bases had no gene match.

CDR3 bases: TGTGCCAGTAGGGGAAACAGGGGAGATAATGAAAAACTGTTTTTT. It is translated as CASRGNRGDNEKLFF. The genes are TRBV19 and TRBJ1-4; 7 bases map to TRBD1. After removal of 6 bases from V and 4 bases from J, the junction contained 8 bases not matched to a gene. The CDR3 covers 15 residues. The germline V gene encodes CDR1 LNHDA and CDR2 SQIVND (reference sequence).

The sample holds a few counts of this clone. The chain employs TRBV4-1 and TRBJ2-2; TRBD2 might be the D (6 bases). CDR1 is MGHRA, CDR2 YSYEKL, per germline. The CDR3 has 17 residues. Trimming pared 1 base from V and 7 bases from J, leaving 19 bases between. CDR3 coding DNA: TGCGCCAGCAGCCAAGGGCTCCCCCGCGGGGCACACGGGGAGCTGTTTTTT. Residues: CASSQGLPRGAHGELFF.

The rearrangement joins TRBV12-3 or TRBV12-4 to TRBJ1-1; 7 positions match TRBD1. V was pared by 7 bases and J by 6 bases, with 8 bases of the junction left unmatched. The CDR3 contains 13 residues. CDR3 region: CASTEGQTSEAFF. CDR3 sequence (DNA): TGTGCCAGCACTGAGGGACAGACCTCTGAAGCTTTCTTT.

The chain is built from TRBV6-5 and TRBJ1-2, with a tentative D call TRBD1 (5 bases). The CDR3 is 11 amino acids. V was cut by 8 bases and J by 6 bases, with 10 bases left in between. Germline V gene sequence: CDR1 MNHEY, CDR2 SVGAGI. The CDR3, as DNA: TGTGCCAGCTGGGACCCCCATGGCTACACCTTC. Its translation: CASWDPHGYTF.